This is a list of T cell receptor beta chains from one sample in a study of blood T cell repertoires in COVID-19. Generated by immunoSEQ multiplex PCR, the TCRdb table keeps only in-frame clones and is missing some. Here the sample spans under 250,000 clones, around 84% being singletons. Material: peripheral blood. Receptors originate from a man aged 50-60 years who had recovered from COVID-19. Both conserved end residues are part of each CDR3. A D gene is named only where the DNA matches it firmly. Only part of the rows carry a size: once, few, many, or a class if the clone is expanded.

.	TRBD2	TRBV7-6	TRBJ2-1	TGTGCCAGCCAGGGGTTGGGACTAGCGGGAATACATGAGCAGTTCTTC	CASQGLGLAGIHEQFF
once	.	TRBV5-1	TRBJ2-5	TGCGCCAGCAGCTACGGGACATACAGACAAGAGACCCAGTACTTC	CASSYGTYRQETQYF
once	TRBD2	TRBV7-2	TRBJ2-1	TGTGCCAGCAGCGTAACCCCGGGACTAGCGGGGCATGAGCAGTTCTTC	CASSVTPGLAGHEQFF
.	TRBD2	TRBV5-4	TRBJ2-3	TGTGCCAGCAGCTTGCGGGCCGCGGGGGGTGGCACAGATACGCAGTATTTT	CASSLRAAGGGTDTQYF
.	.	TRBV3-1/TRBV3-2	TRBJ1-2	TGTGCCAGCAGCCAACAGGGTGTAGGCTATGGCTACACCTTC	CASSQQGVGYGYTF
.	.	TRBV7-2	TRBJ2-2	TGTGCCAGCAGCTTAACTAGTCCCGGGGAGCTGTTTTTT	CASSLTSPGELFF
.	.	TRBV5-5	TRBJ2-7	TGTGCCAGCAGCTTGTCGGATATCCCCTCACTAGTCTCCTACGAGCAGTACTTC	CASSLSDIPSLVSYEQYF
.	.	TRBV6-6	TRBJ2-7	TGTGCCAGCAGTGACACGACAGGTACCCAGTACTTC	CASSDTTGTQYF
.	.	TRBV21-1	TRBJ2-1	TGTGCCAGCAGCAAAGAAAGCGGGGATGCCTACAATGAGCAGTTCTTC	CASSKESGDAYNEQFF
.	TRBD2	TRBV7-9	TRBJ2-5	TGTGCCAGCAGCCTGGGACTAGCGCAAGAGACCCAGTACTTC	CASSLGLAQETQYF
once	.	TRBV6-2/TRBV6-3	TRBJ2-7	TGTGCCAGCAGTTATTTTCCCGGGGTCGAGCAGTACTTC	CASSYFPGVEQYF
.	TRBD1	TRBV28	TRBJ2-7	TGTGCCAGCAGCTACGGACAGGGCATAGGTTACGAGCAGTACTTC	CASSYGQGIGYEQYF
.	TRBD2	TRBV28	TRBJ2-7	TGTGCCAGCAGCAATAGCGGGAGCAGGTCCTACGAGCAGTACTTC	CASSNSGSRSYEQYF
.	.	TRBV14	TRBJ2-1	TGTGCCAGCTCCGCACAGGGTCCTACATACAATGAGCAGTTCTTC	CASSAQGPTYNEQFF
.	.	TRBV3-1/TRBV3-2	TRBJ2-7	TGTGCCAGCAGCCAAGATCGGTCCGCTACCTACGAGCAGTACTTC	CASSQDRSATYEQYF
.	TRBD2	TRBV27	TRBJ2-7	TGTGCCAGCAGCACCCCCATAGCGGGAATCTACGAGCAGTACTTC	CASSTPIAGIYEQYF
few	.	TRBV10-3	TRBJ2-3	TGTGCCCACGGACAGAGCACAGATACGCAGTATTTT	CAHGQSTDTQYF
.	TRBD2	TRBV3-1/TRBV3-2	TRBJ2-1	TGTGCCAGCAGCCAGACAGCGGGAGGTCTTTATGAGCAGTTCTTC	CASSQTAGGLYEQFF
.	TRBD2	TRBV6-6	TRBJ2-7	TGTGCCAGCGGCGGGGGACTAGCGGAAAGCTCCTACGAGCAGTACTTC	CASGGGLAESSYEQYF
.	.	TRBV6-5	TRBJ2-1	TGTGCCAGCAGTTACCGGGGTCGGCCCCCATCCGAGGGGCAGTTCTTC	CASSYRGRPPSEGQFF
.	.	TRBV27	TRBJ2-7	TGTGCCAGCAGTTTATCGACTACCTACGAGCAGTACTTC	CASSLSTTYEQYF
.	TRBD2	TRBV3-1/TRBV3-2	TRBJ2-7	TGTGCCAGCAGCCATACTAGCGGTGACACCTCCAAGACCTACGAGCAGTACTTC	CASSHTSGDTSKTYEQYF
many	TRBD1	TRBV28	TRBJ1-6	TGTGCCACCAACACCACGGACAGGCTTAATTCACCCCTCCACTTT	CATNTTDRLNSPLHF
.	.	TRBV7-9	TRBJ2-1	TGTGCCAGCAGCCTAGGGGGGGAGCGGTCATCCTACAATGAGCAGTTCTTC	CASSLGGERSSYNEQFF
.	.	TRBV5-4	TRBJ2-2	TGTGCCAGCAGCTTGGGGGCCCCGACGAACACCGGGGAGCTGTTTTTT	CASSLGAPTNTGELFF
.	.	TRBV6-2/TRBV6-3	TRBJ2-5	TGTGCCAGCAGTATGGCGGGGGCCTTTGGGGAGACCCAGTACTTC	CASSMAGAFGETQYF
.	.	TRBV28	TRBJ2-5	TGTGCCAGCATTGGAGCGGAGCAAGAGACCCAGTACTTC	CASIGAEQETQYF
few	.	TRBV6-1	TRBJ2-7	TGTGCCAGCAGTGAAGGGGCAGGCTACCTTTACGAGCAGTACTTC	CASSEGAGYLYEQYF
.	.	TRBV20-1	TRBJ1-3	TGCAGTGCCCAACTTGGAAACACCATATATTTT	CSAQLGNTIYF
.	TRBD2	TRBV4-1	TRBJ2-5	TGCGCCAGCAGCCAACTAGCGGGAGGACGATCTCGGGAGACCCAGTACTTC	CASSQLAGGRSRETQYF
.	.	TRBV7-6	TRBJ1-4	TGTGCCAGCAGCTTCACAGCTAATGAAAAACTGTTTTTT	CASSFTANEKLFF
.	TRBD1	TRBV27	TRBJ1-1	TGTGCCAGCAGTTTACTCCACCCTTCAACAGGGGAAACTGAAGCTTTCTTT	CASSLLHPSTGETEAFF
.	.	TRBV5-4	TRBJ1-6	TGTGCCAGCTCTCCGAGGGGGGGCGATCCTTATAATTCACCCCTCCACTTT	CASSPRGGDPYNSPLHF
.	.	TRBV7-9	TRBJ2-6	TGTGCCAGCAGCTTAGGCAGGTTTGGGGCCAACGTCCTGACTTTC	CASSLGRFGANVLTF
.	.	TRBV28	TRBJ2-7	TGTGCCAGCAGGTCCACAGGGATTCGGGAGCAGTACTTC	CASRSTGIREQYF
.	TRBD1	TRBV30	TRBJ2-1	TGTGCCTGGAGTGTAGCGGGAGACAGGGGGCTAAATGAGCAGTTCTTC	CAWSVAGDRGLNEQFF
.	.	TRBV19	TRBJ1-1	TGTGCCAGTAGTATAGACCCCTTCTCTGAAGCTTTCTTT	CASSIDPFSEAFF
few	.	TRBV5-1	TRBJ1-3	TGCGCCAGCAGCTCGGACGGGGGCTCTGGAAACACCATATATTTT	CASSSDGGSGNTIYF
many	.	TRBV2	TRBJ1-5	TGTGCCAGCGGCAGGAGGAACCCGAATCAGCCCCAGCATTTT	CASGRRNPNQPQHF
.	.	TRBV18	TRBJ1-3	TGTGCCAGCTCACCACCTACAGGCTTCTCTGGAAACACCATATATTTT	CASSPPTGFSGNTIYF
.	.	TRBV7-8	TRBJ2-7	TGTGCCAGCAGCCTCCACTACGAGCAGTACTTC	CASSLHYEQYF
.	.	TRBV7-6	TRBJ2-3	TGTGCCAGCAGCTTACCCGGCGGAAGCACAGATACGCAGTATTTT	CASSLPGGSTDTQYF